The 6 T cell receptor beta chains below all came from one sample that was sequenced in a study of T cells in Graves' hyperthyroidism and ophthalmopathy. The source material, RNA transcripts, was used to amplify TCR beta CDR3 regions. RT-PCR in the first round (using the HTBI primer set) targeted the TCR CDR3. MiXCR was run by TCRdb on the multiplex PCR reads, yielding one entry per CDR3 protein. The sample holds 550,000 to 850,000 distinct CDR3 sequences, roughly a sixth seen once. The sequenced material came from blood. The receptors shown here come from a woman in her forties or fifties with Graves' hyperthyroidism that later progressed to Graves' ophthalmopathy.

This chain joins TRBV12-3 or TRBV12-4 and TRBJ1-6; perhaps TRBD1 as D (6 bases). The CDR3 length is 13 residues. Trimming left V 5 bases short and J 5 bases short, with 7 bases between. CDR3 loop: CASSRQDNSPLHF. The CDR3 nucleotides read TGTGCCAGCAGTCGACAGGATAATTCACCCCTCCACTTT.

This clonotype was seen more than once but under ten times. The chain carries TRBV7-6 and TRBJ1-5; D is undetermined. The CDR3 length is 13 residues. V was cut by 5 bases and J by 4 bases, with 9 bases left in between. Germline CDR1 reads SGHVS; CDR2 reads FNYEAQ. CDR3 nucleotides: TGTGCCAGCAGCCGAGTAGATAATCAGCCCCAGCATTTT. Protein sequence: CASSRVDNQPQHF.

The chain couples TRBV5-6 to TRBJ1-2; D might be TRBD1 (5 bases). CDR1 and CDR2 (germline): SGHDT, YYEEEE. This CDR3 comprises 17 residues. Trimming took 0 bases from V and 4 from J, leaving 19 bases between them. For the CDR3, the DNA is TGTGCCAGCAGCTTGGTCCAGACGGGGAGGGGCGGCTATGGCTACACCTTC. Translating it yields CASSLVQTGRGGYGYTF.

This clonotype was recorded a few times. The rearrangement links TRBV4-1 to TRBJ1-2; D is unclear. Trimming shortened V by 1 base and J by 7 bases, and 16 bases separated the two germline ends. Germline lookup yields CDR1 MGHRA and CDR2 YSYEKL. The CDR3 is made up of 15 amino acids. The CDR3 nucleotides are TGCGCCAGCAGCCAAGGGATGGCAGAGAGGTTTGGCTACACCTTC. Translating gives CASSQGMAERFGYTF.

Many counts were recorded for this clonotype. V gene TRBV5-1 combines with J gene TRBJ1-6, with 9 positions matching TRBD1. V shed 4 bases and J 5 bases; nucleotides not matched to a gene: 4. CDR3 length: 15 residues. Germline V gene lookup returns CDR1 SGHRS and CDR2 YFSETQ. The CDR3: CASSPRTGDNSPLHF. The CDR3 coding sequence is TGCGCCAGCAGCCCGCGGACAGGGGATAATTCACCCCTCCACTTT.

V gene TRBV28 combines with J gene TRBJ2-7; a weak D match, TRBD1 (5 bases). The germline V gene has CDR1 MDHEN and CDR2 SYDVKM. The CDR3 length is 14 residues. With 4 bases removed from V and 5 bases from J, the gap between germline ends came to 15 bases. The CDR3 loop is CASSSRQGADEQYF. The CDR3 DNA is TGTGCCAGCAGTTCAAGGCAAGGGGCCGACGAGCAGTACTTC.